This T cell receptor beta chain is drawn from a study of cytomegalovirus exposure and HLA in healthy donors. The V gene's germline CDR1 is SGHTS and CDR2 YDEGEE. The CDR3 runs to 15 residues. The junction had 8 bases not matched to a gene; V was cut back by 4 bases and J by 4 bases. To note about this clone: Its antigen is as yet unknown.

The PCR employed 60 Vbeta primers together with 13 Jbeta primers. Generated by immunoSEQ multiplex PCR, the TCRdb table keeps only in-frame clones and is missing some. The table records about 180,000 clones, about 79% of them present only once. Findings and limits, study-wide: As a later analysis revealed, the rate of TCR association differed by HLA locus, with DRB1 most and HLA-C fewest.

This sequence joins TRBV5-8 and TRBJ2-5; 9 bases align to TRBD2. The receptor comes from a girl aged 2 to 9 in good health and CMV-seropositive. Sequences were obtained from PBMCs. This chain's CDR3 is CASSAGLAGTETQYF. Here the CDR3 DNA reads TGTGCCAGCAGCGCGGGGCTAGCGGGAACAGAGACCCAGTACTTC.